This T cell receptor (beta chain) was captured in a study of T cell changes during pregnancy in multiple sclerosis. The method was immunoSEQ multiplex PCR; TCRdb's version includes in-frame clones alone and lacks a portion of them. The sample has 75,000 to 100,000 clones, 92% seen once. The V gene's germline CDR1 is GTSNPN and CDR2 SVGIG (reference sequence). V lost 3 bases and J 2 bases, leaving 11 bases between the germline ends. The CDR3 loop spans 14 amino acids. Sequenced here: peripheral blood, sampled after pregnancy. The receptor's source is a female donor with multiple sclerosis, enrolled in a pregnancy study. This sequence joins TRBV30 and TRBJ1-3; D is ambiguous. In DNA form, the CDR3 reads TGTGCCTGGAGCCGTAACTACCCTGGAAACACCATATATTTT. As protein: CAWSRNYPGNTIYF. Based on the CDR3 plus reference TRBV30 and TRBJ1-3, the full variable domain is SQTIHQWPATLVQPVGSPLSLECTVEGTSNPNLYWYRQAAGRGLQLLFYSVGIGQISSEVPQNLSASRPQDRQFILSSKKLLLSDSGFYLCAWSRNYPGNTIYFGEGSWLTVV.